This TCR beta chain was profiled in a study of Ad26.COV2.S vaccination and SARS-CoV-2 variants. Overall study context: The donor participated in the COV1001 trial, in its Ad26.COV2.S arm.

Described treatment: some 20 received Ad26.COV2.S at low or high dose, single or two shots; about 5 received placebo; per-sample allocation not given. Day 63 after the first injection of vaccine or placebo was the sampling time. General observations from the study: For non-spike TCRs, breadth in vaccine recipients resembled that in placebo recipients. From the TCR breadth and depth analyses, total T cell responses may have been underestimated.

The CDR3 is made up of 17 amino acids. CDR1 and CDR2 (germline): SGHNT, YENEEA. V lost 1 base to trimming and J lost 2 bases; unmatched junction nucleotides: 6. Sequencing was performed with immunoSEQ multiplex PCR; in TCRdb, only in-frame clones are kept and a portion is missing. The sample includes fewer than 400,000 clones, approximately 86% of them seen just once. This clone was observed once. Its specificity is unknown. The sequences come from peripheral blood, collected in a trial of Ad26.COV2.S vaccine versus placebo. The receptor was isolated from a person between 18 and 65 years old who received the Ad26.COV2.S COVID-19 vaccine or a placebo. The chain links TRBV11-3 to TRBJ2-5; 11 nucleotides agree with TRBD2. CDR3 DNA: TGTGCCAGCAGCTTAGGGGACACTAGCGGGGGACAAGAGACCCAGTACTTC. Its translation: CASSLGDTSGGQETQYF.